This TCR beta chain was profiled in a study of cytomegalovirus exposure and HLA in healthy donors. Study-level results: TCR beta chain V- and J-gene trimming was linked, in a later analysis, to a missense variant in DCLRE1C. Later analysis identified several of the most significant clusters that appeared linked to common viral pathogens.

PCR amplification relied on 60 Vbeta primers (plus 13 Jbeta primers). Libraries were prepared by immunoSEQ multiplex PCR; TCRdb keeps only in-frame clonotypes and omits some of them. Of under 200,000 clones listed, around four fifths were seen once; the top ten hold 1.5% to 2%. In regard to this clone: Its antigen is undetermined.

What was sequenced was PBMCs. This sequence originates from a middle-aged man in good health and CMV-seropositive.

In DNA, the CDR3 is TGTGCCAGCAGGGACAGGGTAAACGCAGATACGCAGTATTTT. Translating it yields CASRDRVNADTQYF. The chain carries TRBV6-5 and TRBJ2-3; TRBD1 matches at 8 bases. CDR1 and CDR2 (germline): MNHEY, SVGAGI. V shed 6 bases, J shed 4 bases, and the junction held 6 bases outside the gene matches. This CDR3 is 14 amino acids long.